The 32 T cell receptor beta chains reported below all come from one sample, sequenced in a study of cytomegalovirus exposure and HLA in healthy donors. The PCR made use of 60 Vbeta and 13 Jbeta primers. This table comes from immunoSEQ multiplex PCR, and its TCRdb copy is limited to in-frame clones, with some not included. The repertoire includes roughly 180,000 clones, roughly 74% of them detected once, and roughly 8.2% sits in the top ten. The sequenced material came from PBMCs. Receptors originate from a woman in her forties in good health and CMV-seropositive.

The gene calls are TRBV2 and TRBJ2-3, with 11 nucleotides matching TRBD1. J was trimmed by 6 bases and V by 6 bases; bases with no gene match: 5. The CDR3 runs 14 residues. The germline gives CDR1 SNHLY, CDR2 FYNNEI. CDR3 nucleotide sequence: TGTGCCAGCAGGGCCGGGACAGGGGGGGATACGCAGTATTTT. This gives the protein CASRAGTGGDTQYF.

The DNA for the CDR3 is TGTGCCAGCAGTTTATCCCATCCTGGAAACACCATATATTTT. Its protein is CASSLSHPGNTIYF. The genes are TRBV27 and TRBJ1-3; no reliable D call. The V end lost 0 bases, the J end lost 2 bases, and 5 bases lay between the germline ends. Germline lookup yields CDR1 MNHEY and CDR2 SMNVEV (reference sequence). The CDR3 sequence is 14 residues long.

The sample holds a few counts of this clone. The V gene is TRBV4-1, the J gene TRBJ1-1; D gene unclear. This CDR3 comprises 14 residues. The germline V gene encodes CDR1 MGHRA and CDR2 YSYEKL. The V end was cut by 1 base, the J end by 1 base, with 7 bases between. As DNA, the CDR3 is TGCGCCAGCAGCCAAGGAGTCTGGAACACTGAAGCTTTCTTT. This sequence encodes CASSQGVWNTEAFF.

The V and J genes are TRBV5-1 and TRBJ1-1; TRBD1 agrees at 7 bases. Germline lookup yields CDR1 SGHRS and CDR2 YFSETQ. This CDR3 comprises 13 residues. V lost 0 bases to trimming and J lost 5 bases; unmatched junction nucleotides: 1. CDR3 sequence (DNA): TGCGCCAGCAGCTTGGGGGACAGAACTGAAGCTTTCTTT. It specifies CASSLGDRTEAFF.

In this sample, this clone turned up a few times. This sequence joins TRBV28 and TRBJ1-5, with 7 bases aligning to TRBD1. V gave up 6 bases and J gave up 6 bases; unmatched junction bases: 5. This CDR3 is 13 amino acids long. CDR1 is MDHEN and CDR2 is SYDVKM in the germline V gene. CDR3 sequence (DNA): TGTGCCAGCAGATTCGACAGGGTTCAGCCCCAGCATTTT. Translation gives CASRFDRVQPQHF.

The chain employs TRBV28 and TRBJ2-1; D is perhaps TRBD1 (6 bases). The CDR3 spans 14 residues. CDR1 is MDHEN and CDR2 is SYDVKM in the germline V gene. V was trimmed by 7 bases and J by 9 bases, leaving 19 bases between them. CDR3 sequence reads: CASNQPAPRGEQFF. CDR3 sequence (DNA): TGTGCCAGCAATCAACCCGCACCCAGGGGTGAGCAGTTCTTC.

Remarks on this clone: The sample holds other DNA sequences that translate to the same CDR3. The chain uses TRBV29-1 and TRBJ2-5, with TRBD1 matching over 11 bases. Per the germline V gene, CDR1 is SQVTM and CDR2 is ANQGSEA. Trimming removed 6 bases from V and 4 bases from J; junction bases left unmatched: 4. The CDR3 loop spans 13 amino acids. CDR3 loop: CSVTGTGGETQYF. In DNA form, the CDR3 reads TGCAGCGTCACCGGGACAGGGGGAGAGACCCAGTACTTC.

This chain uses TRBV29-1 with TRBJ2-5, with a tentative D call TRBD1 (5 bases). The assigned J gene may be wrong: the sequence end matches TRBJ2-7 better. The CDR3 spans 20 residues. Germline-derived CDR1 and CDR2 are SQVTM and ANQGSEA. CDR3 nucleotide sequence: TGCAGCGTTGAAGAGGGTAGAAGTTTTAAGACAGCAACGTACAATTACGAGCAGTACTTC. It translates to CSVEEGRSFKTATYNYEQYF.

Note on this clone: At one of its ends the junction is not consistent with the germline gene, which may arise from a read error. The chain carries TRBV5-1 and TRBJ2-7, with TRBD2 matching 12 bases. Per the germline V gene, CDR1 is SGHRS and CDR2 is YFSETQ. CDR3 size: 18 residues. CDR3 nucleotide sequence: TGCGCCAGCAGCACGCCGACTAGCGGGAGATCTACGAGGAACGAGCAGCACTTC. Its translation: CASSTPTSGRSTRNEQHF.

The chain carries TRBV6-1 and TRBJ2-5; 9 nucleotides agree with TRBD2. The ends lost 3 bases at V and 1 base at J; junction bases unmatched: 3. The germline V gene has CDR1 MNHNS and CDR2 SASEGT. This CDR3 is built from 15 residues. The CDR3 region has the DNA TGTGCCAGCAGTGAGCTAGCGGGACCCCAAGAGACCCAGTACTTC. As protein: CASSELAGPQETQYF.

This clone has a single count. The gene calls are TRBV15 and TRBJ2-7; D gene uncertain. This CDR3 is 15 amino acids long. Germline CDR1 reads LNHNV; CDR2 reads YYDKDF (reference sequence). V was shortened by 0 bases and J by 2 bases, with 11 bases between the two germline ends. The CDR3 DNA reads TGTGCCACCAGCAGAGACGGGTCAATCCCCTACGAGCAGTACTTC. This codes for CATSRDGSIPYEQYF.

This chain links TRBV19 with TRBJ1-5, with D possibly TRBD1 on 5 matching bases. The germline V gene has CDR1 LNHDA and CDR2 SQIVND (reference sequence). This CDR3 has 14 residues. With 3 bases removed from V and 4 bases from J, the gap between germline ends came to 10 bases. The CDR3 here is CASSIPGQNQPQHF. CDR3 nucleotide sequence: TGTGCCAGTAGTATCCCAGGGCAAAATCAGCCCCAGCATTTT.

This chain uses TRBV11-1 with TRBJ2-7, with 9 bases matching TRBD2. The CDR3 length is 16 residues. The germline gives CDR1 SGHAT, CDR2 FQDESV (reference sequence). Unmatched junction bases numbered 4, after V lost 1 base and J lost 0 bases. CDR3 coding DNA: TGTGCCAGCAGCTTAGTCGCGGGAGGGGGCTCCTACGAGCAGTACTTC. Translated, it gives CASSLVAGGGSYEQYF.

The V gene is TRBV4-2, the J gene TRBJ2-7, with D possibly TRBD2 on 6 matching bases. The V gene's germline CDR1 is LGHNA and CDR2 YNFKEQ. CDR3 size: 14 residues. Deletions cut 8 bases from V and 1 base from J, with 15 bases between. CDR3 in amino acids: CASSSLTSSYEQYF. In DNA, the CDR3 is TGTGCCAGCTCCTCTTTGACTAGTTCCTACGAGCAGTACTTC.

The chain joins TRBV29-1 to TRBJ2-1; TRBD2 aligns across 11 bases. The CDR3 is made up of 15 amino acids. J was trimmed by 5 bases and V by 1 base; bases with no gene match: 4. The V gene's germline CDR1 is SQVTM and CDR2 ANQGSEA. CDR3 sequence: CSVEAGTSGDNEQFF. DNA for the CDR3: TGCAGCGTTGAAGCCGGGACTAGCGGAGACAATGAGCAGTTCTTC.

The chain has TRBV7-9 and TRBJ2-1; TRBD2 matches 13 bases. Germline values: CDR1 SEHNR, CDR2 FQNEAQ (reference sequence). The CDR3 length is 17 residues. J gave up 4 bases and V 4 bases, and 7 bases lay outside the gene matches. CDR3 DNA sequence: TGTGCCAGCAGCTCCCCCCAACTAGCGGGAGGGTACAATGAGCAGTTCTTC. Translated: CASSSPQLAGGYNEQFF.

CDR3 nucleotides: TGTGCCAGCAGTGTAACACGAAACACTGAAGCTTTCTTT. This translates into CASSVTRNTEAFF. The chain links TRBV6-1 to TRBJ1-1, with D uncertain. This CDR3 contains 13 residues. V gave up 4 bases and J gave up 2 bases, with 8 bases separating them. Germline loops: CDR1 MNHNS, CDR2 SASEGT.

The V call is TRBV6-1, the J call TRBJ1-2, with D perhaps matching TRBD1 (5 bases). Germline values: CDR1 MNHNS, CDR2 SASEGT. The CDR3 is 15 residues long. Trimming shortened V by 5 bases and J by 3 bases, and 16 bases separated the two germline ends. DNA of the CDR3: TGTGCCAGCAGTTCCCGTCCGACAGAACACTATGGCTACACCTTC. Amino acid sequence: CASSSRPTEHYGYTF.

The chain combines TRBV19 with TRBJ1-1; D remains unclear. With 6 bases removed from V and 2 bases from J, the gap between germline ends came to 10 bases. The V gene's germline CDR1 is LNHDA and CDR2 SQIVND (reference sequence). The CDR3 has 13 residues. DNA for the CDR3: TGTGCCAGTAGCCACACCTCCAACACTGAAGCTTTCTTT. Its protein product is CASSHTSNTEAFF. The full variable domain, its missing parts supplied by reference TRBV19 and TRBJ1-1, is DGGITQSPKYLFRKEGQNVTLSCEQNLNHDAMYWYRQDPGQGLRLIYYSQIVNDFQKGDIAEGYSVSREKKESFPLTVTSAQKNPTAFYLCASSHTSNTEAFFGQGTRLTVV.

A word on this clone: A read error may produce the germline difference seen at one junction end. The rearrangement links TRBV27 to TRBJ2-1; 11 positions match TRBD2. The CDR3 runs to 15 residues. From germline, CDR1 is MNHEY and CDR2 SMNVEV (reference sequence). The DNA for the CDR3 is TGTGCCAGCAGTCCCCGACTAGCGGGATCGGGTGAGAAGTTCTTC. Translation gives CASSPRLAGSGEKFF.

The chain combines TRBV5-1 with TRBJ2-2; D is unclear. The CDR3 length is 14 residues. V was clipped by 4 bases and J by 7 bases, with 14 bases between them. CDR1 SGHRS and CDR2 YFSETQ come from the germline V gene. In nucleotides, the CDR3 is TGCGCCAGCAGCCCTCGGGTAGCCGGCGGGGAGCTGTTTTTT. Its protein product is CASSPRVAGGELFF. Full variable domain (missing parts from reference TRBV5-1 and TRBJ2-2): KAGVTQTPRYLIKTRGQQVTLSCSPISGHRSVSWYQQTPGQGLQFLFEYFSETQRNKGNFPGRFSGRQFSNSRSEMNVSTLELGDSALYLCASSPRVAGGELFFGEGSRLTVL.

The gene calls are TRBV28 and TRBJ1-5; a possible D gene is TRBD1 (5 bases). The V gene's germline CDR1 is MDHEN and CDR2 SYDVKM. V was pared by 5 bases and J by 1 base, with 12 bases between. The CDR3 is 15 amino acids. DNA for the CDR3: TGTGCCAGCAGTCCTCCTGGGGGGAGCAATCAGCCCCAGCATTTT. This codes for CASSPPGGSNQPQHF.

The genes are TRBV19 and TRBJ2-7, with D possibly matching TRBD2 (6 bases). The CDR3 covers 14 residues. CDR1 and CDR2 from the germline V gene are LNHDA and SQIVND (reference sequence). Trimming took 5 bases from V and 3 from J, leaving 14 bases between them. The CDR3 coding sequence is TGTGCCAGTAGTGAGGAGGGCACTATCTACGAGCAGTACTTC. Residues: CASSEEGTIYEQYF.

The DNA for the CDR3 is TGTGCCAGCAGCTCGTACAGGGGGATGACTGAAGCTTTCTTT. Its translation: CASSSYRGMTEAFF. The chain uses TRBV7-9 and TRBJ1-1, with 8 bases lining up with TRBD1. V lost 4 bases to trimming and J lost 5 bases; unmatched junction nucleotides: 6. Per germline, CDR1 SEHNR and CDR2 FQNEAQ (reference sequence). This CDR3 comprises 14 residues.

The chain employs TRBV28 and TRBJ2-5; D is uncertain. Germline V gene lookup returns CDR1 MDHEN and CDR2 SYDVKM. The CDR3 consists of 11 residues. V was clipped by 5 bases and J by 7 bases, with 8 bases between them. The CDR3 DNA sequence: TGTGCCAGCAGTACTCCCGGGACCCAGTACTTC. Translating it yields CASSTPGTQYF.

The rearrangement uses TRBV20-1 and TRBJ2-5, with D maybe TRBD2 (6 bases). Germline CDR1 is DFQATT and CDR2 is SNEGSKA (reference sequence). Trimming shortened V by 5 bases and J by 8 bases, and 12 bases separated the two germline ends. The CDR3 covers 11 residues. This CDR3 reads CSAGVGGTQYF. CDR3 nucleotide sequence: TGCAGTGCTGGGGTCGGGGGAACCCAGTACTTC.

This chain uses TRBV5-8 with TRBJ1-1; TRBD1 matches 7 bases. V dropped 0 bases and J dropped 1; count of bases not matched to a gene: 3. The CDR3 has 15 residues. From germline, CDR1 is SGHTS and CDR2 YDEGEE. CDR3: CASSLVGGPNTEAFF. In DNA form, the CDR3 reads TGTGCCAGCAGCTTGGTAGGGGGCCCGAACACTGAAGCTTTCTTT.

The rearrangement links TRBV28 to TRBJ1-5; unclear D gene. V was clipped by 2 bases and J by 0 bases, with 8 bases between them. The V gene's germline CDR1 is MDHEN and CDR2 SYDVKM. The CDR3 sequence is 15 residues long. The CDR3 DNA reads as TGTGCCAGCAGTTTAGGGCAGTATAGCAATCAGCCCCAGCATTTT. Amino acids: CASSLGQYSNQPQHF. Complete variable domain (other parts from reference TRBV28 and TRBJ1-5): DVKVTQSSRYLVKRTGEKVFLECVQDMDHENMFWYRQDPGLGLRLIYFSYDVKMKEKGDIPEGYSVSREKKERFSLILESASTNQTSMYLCASSLGQYSNQPQHFGDGTRLSIL.

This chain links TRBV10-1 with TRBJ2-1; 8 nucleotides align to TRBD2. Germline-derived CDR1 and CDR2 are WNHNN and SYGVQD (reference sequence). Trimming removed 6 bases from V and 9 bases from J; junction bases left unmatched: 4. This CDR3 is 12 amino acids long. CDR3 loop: CASRSTSGEQFF. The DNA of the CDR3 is TGCGCCAGCAGGTCAACTAGCGGTGAGCAGTTCTTC.

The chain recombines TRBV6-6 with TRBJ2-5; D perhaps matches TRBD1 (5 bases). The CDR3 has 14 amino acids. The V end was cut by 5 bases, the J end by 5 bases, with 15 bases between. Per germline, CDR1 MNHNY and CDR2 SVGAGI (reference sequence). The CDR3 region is CASSLRQGSETQYF. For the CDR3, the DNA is TGTGCCAGCAGTCTCCGCCAGGGTTCCGAGACCCAGTACTTC.

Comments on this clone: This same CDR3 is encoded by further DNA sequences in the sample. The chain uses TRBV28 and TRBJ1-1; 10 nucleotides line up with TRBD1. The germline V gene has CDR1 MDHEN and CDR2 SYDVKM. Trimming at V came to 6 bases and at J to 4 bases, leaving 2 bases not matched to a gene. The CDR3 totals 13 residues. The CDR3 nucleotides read TGTGCCAGCAGGGGACAGGGGACCACTGAAGCTTTCTTT. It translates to CASRGQGTTEAFF.

The CDR3 protein is CASSQDRANSPLHF. The DNA of the CDR3 is TGTGCCAGCAGTCAGGACAGGGCTAATTCACCCCTCCACTTT. The rearrangement joins TRBV6-1 to TRBJ1-6; 8 bases are shared with TRBD1. J lost 6 bases, V lost 5 bases, and 3 bases had no gene match. Germline loops: CDR1 MNHNS, CDR2 SASEGT. The CDR3 consists of 14 residues.